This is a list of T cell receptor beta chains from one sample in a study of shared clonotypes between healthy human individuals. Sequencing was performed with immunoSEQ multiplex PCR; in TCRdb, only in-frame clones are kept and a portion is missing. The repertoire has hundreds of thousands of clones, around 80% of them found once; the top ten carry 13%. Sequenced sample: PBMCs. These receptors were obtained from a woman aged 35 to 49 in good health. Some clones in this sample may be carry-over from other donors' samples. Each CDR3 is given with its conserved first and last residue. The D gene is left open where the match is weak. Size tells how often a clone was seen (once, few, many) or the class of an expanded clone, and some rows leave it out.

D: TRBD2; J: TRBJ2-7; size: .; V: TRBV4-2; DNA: TGTGCCAGCAGCCAGGGGACTAGCGGGAGAGTTGGCTACGAGCAGTACTTC; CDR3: CASSQGTSGRVGYEQYF
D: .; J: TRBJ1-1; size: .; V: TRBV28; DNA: TGTGCCAGCAACTCCCCGGGGGGGGACCTGAACACTGAAGCTTTCTTT; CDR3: CASNSPGGDLNTEAFF
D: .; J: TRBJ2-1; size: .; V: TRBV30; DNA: TGTGCCTGGAGTGTCCTGCAGGGAAGGAATGAGCAGTTCTTC; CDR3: CAWSVLQGRNEQFF
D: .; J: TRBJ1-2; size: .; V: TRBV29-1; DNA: TGCAGCGCGGGACATCCAAACTCACCTAACTATGGCTACACCTTC; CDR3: CSAGHPNSPNYGYTF
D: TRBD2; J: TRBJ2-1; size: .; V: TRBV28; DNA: TGTGCCAGCAGTTTCCCTGGACTAGCGGGATTGAATGAGCAGTTCTTC; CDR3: CASSFPGLAGLNEQFF
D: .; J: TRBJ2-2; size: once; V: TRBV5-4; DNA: TGTGCCAGCAGCTTGTTAGGCGGGGAGCTGTTTTTT; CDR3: CASSLLGGELFF
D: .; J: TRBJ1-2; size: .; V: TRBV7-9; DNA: TGTGCCAGCAGCTCCTCCCTGGACAGAATCGACGACCGTAACTATGGCTACACCTTC; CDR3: CASSSSLDRIDDRNYGYTF
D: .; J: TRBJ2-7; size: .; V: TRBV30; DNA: TGTGCCTGGGAGGGGGGGGCCCGTTACGAGCAGTACTTC; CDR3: CAWEGGARYEQYF
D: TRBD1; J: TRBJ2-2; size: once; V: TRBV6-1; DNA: TGTGCCAGCAGTGAAGTTTCGACAGGGCGAACCGGGGAGCTGTTTTTT; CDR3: CASSEVSTGRTGELFF
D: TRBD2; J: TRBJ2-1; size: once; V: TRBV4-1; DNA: TGCGCCAGCAGCCAAGCCAAAAATTGGTTAGCTAGCGGGAGCAGGGGGGGCAATGAGCAGTTCTTC; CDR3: CASSQAKNWLASGSRGGNEQFF
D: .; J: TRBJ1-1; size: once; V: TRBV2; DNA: TGTGCCAGCAGTGAAGAACGAGAAGCTTTCTTT; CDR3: CASSEEREAFF
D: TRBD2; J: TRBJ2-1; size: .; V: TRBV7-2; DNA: TGTGCCAGCAGCTTAATGGGCGGGAGACCATACAATGAGCAGTTCTTC; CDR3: CASSLMGGRPYNEQFF
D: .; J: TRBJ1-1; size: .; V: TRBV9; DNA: TGTGCCAGCAGCGCACTTAGATGGGAGGGGGCTGAAGCTTTCTTT; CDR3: CASSALRWEGAEAFF
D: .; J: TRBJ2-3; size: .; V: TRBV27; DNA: TGTGCCAGCAGTTTGCGCGCAGGGGTGGATACGCAGTATTTT; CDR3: CASSLRAGVDTQYF
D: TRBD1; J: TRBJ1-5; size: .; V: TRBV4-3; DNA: TGCGCCAGCAGCCAAGCCCTGACAGGGCCTGGAGTGCGGGGCAATCAGCCCCAGCATTTT; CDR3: CASSQALTGPGVRGNQPQHF
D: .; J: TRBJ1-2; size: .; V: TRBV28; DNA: TGTGCCAGCAGTGTACAGCGAACTTACTACACCTTC; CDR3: CASSVQRTYYTF
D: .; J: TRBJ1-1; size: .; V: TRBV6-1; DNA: TGTGCCAGCAGTGAGCGATATCGTGAAGCTTTCTTT; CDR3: CASSERYREAFF
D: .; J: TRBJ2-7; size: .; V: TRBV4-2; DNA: TGTGCCAGCAGCCAAGATAGGTGGGGAAATAATTACGAGCAGTACTTC; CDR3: CASSQDRWGNNYEQYF
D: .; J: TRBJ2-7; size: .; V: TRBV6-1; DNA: TGTGCCAGCAGTGAAGTGGGCATTAACTACGAGCAGTACTTC; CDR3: CASSEVGINYEQYF
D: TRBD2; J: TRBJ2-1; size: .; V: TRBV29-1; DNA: TGCAGCGTAGGTACTAGCGGAGCCTTGAATGAGCAGTTCTTC; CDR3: CSVGTSGALNEQFF